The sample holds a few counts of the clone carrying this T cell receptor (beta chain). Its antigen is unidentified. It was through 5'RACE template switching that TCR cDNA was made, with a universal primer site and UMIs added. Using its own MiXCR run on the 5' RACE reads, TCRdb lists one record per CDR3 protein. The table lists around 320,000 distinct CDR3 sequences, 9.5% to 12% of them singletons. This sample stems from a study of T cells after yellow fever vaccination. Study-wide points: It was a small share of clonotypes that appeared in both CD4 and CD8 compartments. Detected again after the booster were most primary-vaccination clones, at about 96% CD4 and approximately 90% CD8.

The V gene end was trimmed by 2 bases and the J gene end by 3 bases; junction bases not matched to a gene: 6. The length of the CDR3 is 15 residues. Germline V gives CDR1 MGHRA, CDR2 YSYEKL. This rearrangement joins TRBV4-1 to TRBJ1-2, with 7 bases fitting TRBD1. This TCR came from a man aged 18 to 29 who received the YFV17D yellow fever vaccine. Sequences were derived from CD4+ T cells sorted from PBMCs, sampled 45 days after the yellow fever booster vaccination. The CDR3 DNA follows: TGCGCCAGCAGCCAAAGGGACAGCGGCCACTATGGCTACACCTTC. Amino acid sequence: CASSQRDSGHYGYTF.